One sample yielded the 14 T cell receptor beta chains listed below, sequenced in a study of shared clonotypes between healthy human individuals. Sequencing was performed with immunoSEQ multiplex PCR; in TCRdb, only in-frame clones are kept and a portion is missing. Seen here are about 2 million clones, around 95% observed once, and the top ten hold 0.13%. The source material was naive CD4+ T cells sorted from blood. Subset: CD45RA+ positively selected. The receptors here all came from a man younger than 35 in good health.

V gene TRBV5-6 combines with J gene TRBJ1-2; no clear D gene. Trimming shortened V by 4 bases and J by 8 bases, and 9 bases separated the two germline ends. Looked up from germline, CDR1 is SGHDT and CDR2 is YYEEEE. CDR3 length: 11 amino acids. For the CDR3, the DNA is TGTGCCAGCAGCCAAGATCGGGGCTACACCTTC. It is translated as CASSQDRGYTF.

The chain has TRBV9 and TRBJ1-2; D gene unclear. CDR1 and CDR2 (germline): SGDLS, YYNGEE. The CDR3 has 13 residues. V was trimmed by 5 bases and J by 2 bases, leaving 10 bases between them. The chain's CDR3 is CASSSAGNYGYTF. CDR3 nucleotide sequence: TGTGCCAGCAGTTCGGCCGGGAACTATGGCTACACCTTC.

The chain is built from TRBV4-1 and TRBJ1-5; no clear D gene. Germline assignment: CDR1 MGHRA and CDR2 YSYEKL. V lost 5 bases and J lost 0, with 8 bases in between. The CDR3 spans 14 residues. CDR3: CASSLIRSNQPQHF. The CDR3 DNA follows: TGCGCCAGCAGCTTAATACGTAGCAATCAGCCCCAGCATTTT.

The V call is TRBV21-1, the J call TRBJ1-2. TRBV21-1 is a listed pseudogene. CDR3 size: 13 residues. The chain's CDR3 is CASSTDPNYGYTF. The CDR3 DNA sequence: TGTGCCAGCAGCACTGACCCCAACTATGGCTACACCTTC.

The rearrangement uses TRBV6-5 and TRBJ2-2, with D tentatively TRBD2 (5 bases). Germline CDR1 MNHEY, CDR2 SVGAGI. V was pared by 6 bases and J by 8 bases, with 10 bases between. This CDR3 is 12 amino acids long. CDR3 DNA sequence: TGTGCCAGCAGCCGGCGGGCGGGGGAGCTGTTTTTT. It translates to CASSRRAGELFF.

This chain links TRBV29-1 with TRBJ2-5; D is tentatively TRBD1 or TRBD2 (7 bases each). The CDR3 has 14 amino acids. Between the trimmed V and J ends, which lost 0 bases and 4 bases, there was a span of 12 bases. The germline gives CDR1 SQVTM, CDR2 ANQGSEA. The CDR3 DNA reads as TGCAGCGTTGAAGATGGGAGGGGGCCAGAGACCCAGTACTTC. Amino acid sequence: CSVEDGRGPETQYF.

The chain is built from TRBV11-2 and TRBJ2-5; 9 bases map to TRBD2. Germline lookup yields CDR1 SGHAT and CDR2 FQNNGV. There are 19 residues in the CDR3. The V segment lost 5 bases and the J segment 3 bases; nucleotides outside the gene matches: 19. The CDR3 sequence: CASSAGGGGWRSVEETQYF. The CDR3, as DNA: TGTGCCAGCAGCGCCGGCGGGGGGGGTTGGAGAAGCGTTGAAGAGACCCAGTACTTC.

The V and J genes are TRBV7-2 and TRBJ1-1; possible D gene TRBD1, 5 bases. V was shortened by 5 bases and J by 0 bases, with 16 bases between the two germline ends. The CDR3 extends over 16 amino acids. The V gene's germline CDR1 is SGHTA and CDR2 FQGNSA. The DNA of the CDR3 is TGTGCCAGCAGCCGCGGGGGAATTGGGATGAACACTGAAGCTTTCTTT. Its translation is CASSRGGIGMNTEAFF.

The chain combines TRBV2 with TRBJ1-3; a possible D gene is TRBD1 (5 bases). The germline gives CDR1 SNHLY, CDR2 FYNNEI. V dropped 2 bases and J dropped 7 bases, with 12 bases sitting between them. This CDR3 contains 14 residues. This CDR3 is CASSEQGAINTIYF. The CDR3, as DNA: TGTGCCAGCAGTGAACAGGGAGCTATTAACACCATATATTTT. The full variable domain, in which reference TRBV2 and TRBJ1-3 provide the parts outside the CDR3, is EPEVTQTPSHQVTQMGQEVILRCVPISNHLYFYWYRQILGQKVEFLVSFYNNEISEKSEIFDDQFSVERPDGSNFTLKIRSTKLEDSAMYFCASSEQGAINTIYFGEGSWLTVV.

This sequence joins TRBV5-6 and TRBJ1-6; TRBD1 might be the D (5 bases). Deletions cut 2 bases from V and 6 bases from J, with 12 bases between. Germline CDR1 is SGHDT and CDR2 is YYEEEE. This CDR3 spans 15 amino acids. As DNA, the CDR3 is TGTGCCAGCAGCTTACAGGCACTAACTAATTCACCCCTCCACTTT. Translated: CASSLQALTNSPLHF. The full variable domain, with the rest looked up from reference TRBV5-6 and TRBJ1-6, is DAGVTQSPTHLIKTRGQQVTLRCSPKSGHDTVSWYQQALGQGPQFIFQYYEEEERQRGNFPDRFSGHQFPNYSSELNVNALLLGDSALYLCASSLQALTNSPLHFGNGTRLTVT.

With regard to this clone: This specimen includes other DNA sequences encoding the same CDR3. The rearrangement joins TRBV6-6 to TRBJ1-2; TRBD1 agrees at 7 bases. From germline, CDR1 is MNHNY and CDR2 SVGAGI (reference sequence). This CDR3 comprises 15 residues. V trimming: 6 bases; J trimming: 0 bases; junction bases outside the gene matches: 7. CDR3 residues: CASSPRTGSNYGYTF. The CDR3 DNA reads TGTGCCAGCAGCCCAAGGACAGGTTCTAACTATGGCTACACCTTC.

The chain uses TRBV5-1 and TRBJ2-7, with 11 positions matching TRBD2. Germline lookup yields CDR1 SGHRS and CDR2 YFSETQ. The CDR3 spans 15 residues. Germline trimming cut 3 bases from V and 3 bases from J; bases unmatched to any gene: 5. The chain's CDR3 is CASSSGLAEIYEQYF. The CDR3 DNA reads as TGCGCCAGCAGCTCGGGACTAGCGGAGATCTACGAGCAGTACTTC.

The V and J genes are TRBV6-6 and TRBJ2-3; perhaps TRBD2 as D (6 bases). CDR1 is MNHNY, CDR2 SVGAGI, per germline (reference sequence). V dropped 6 bases and J dropped 6 bases, with 16 bases sitting between them. This CDR3 is 14 amino acids long. The CDR3 DNA follows: TGTGCCAGCAGCCCGACTAGAATTTCGGATACGCAGTATTTT. Its protein product is CASSPTRISDTQYF.

The V gene is TRBV20-1, the J gene TRBJ2-7; D gene unclear. CDR1 and CDR2 (germline): DFQATT, SNEGSKA (reference sequence). Trimming removed 3 bases at V and 5 bases at J, with 8 bases between. The CDR3 has 11 amino acids. The CDR3 spells CSARSGNEQYF. The CDR3 DNA follows: TGCAGTGCTAGGTCTGGGAACGAGCAGTACTTC.